This passage covers 18 T cell receptor beta chains from one sample sequenced in a study of blood T cell repertoires in COVID-19. Libraries were prepared by immunoSEQ multiplex PCR; TCRdb keeps only in-frame clonotypes and omits some of them. Altogether roughly 220,000 clones are present, about 91% being singletons, with the ten largest covering roughly 15%. Sequencing was carried out using PBMCs or T cells enriched from blood (not recorded which). The receptors originated from a woman aged 50 to 65 with acute COVID-19.

The J gene is TRBJ1-4, the V gene TRBV19; maybe TRBD1 (5 bases). Trimming took off 4 bases at V and 5 bases at J, with 14 bases between the two ends. This CDR3 has 15 residues. Germline assignment: CDR1 LNHDA and CDR2 SQIVND (reference sequence). The CDR3 reads CASSKTTALNEKLFF. CDR3 bases: TGTGCCAGTAGTAAAACGACAGCCTTAAATGAAAAACTGTTTTTT.

This sequence joins TRBV25-1 and TRBJ2-7, with D uncertain. V was pared by 5 bases and J by 4 bases, with 9 bases between. Per the germline V gene, CDR1 is MGHDK and CDR2 is SYGVNS. The CDR3 covers 12 residues. This CDR3 reads CASSPTGYEQYF. Written as DNA, the CDR3 is TGTGCCAGCAGTCCAACCGGGTACGAGCAGTACTTC.

The chain employs TRBV19 and TRBJ1-5, with a tentative D call TRBD1 (6 bases). CDR3 length: 15 residues. Germline CDR1 LNHDA, CDR2 SQIVND (reference sequence). The V end was cut by 3 bases, the J end by 3 bases, with 12 bases between. As DNA, the CDR3 is TGTGCCAGTAGTATTGGCCAGGGGCACAATCAGCCCCAGCATTTT. Translated: CASSIGQGHNQPQHF.

The V gene is TRBV7-3, the J gene TRBJ1-6; the match to TRBD1 covers 7 bases. This CDR3 contains 13 residues. Germline CDR1 SGHTA, CDR2 FQGTGA. Losses at the gene ends were 5 bases for V and 7 bases for J; bases not matched to a gene: 2. CDR3: CASSTTGNSPLHF. Written as DNA, the CDR3 is TGTGCCAGCAGCACGACAGGGAATTCACCCCTCCACTTT.

The chain carries TRBV18 and TRBJ2-1, with 9 bases lining up with TRBD1. Trimming removed 3 bases from V and 0 bases from J; junction bases left unmatched: 6. The CDR3 loop spans 17 amino acids. Germline lookup yields CDR1 KGHSH and CDR2 LQKENI. The CDR3 loop reads CASSPGQGQSSYNEQFF. CDR3 sequence (DNA): TGTGCCAGCTCACCCGGACAGGGGCAAAGCTCCTACAATGAGCAGTTCTTC. Full variable domain (missing parts from reference TRBV18 and TRBJ2-1): NAGVMQNPRHLVRRRGQEARLRCSPMKGHSHVYWYRQLPEEGLKFMVYLQKENIIDESGMPKERFSAEFPKEGPSILRIQQVVRGDSAAYFCASSPGQGQSSYNEQFFGPGTRLTVL.

This rearrangement joins TRBV7-6 to TRBJ2-3, with TRBD2 matching 10 bases. The CDR3 loop spans 15 amino acids. Germline CDR1 SGHVS, CDR2 FNYEAQ. Trimming took 5 bases from V and 6 from J; bases not matched to a gene: 8. The CDR3 nucleotides read TGTGCCAGCAGCCCACTAGCGGGACCAGGGGATACGCAGTATTTT. It translates to CASSPLAGPGDTQYF.

This chain uses TRBV7-2 with TRBJ1-2; D gene unclear. V dropped 4 bases and J dropped 0 bases, with 9 bases sitting between them. The germline CDR1 and CDR2 sequences are SGHTA and FQGNSA. The CDR3 is 14 amino acids. CDR3 residues: CASSSSVANYGYTF. CDR3 DNA sequence: TGTGCCAGCAGCTCCTCAGTCGCTAACTATGGCTACACCTTC.

The chain has TRBV5-4 and TRBJ2-1; D uncertain. CDR1 is SGHNT and CDR2 is YYREEE in the germline V gene (reference sequence). This CDR3 has 15 amino acids. Trimming cost V 0 bases and J 3 bases, with 10 bases left between them. CDR3 region: CASSLVIGLYNEQFF. CDR3 sequence (DNA): TGTGCCAGCAGCTTGGTGATTGGCCTCTACAATGAGCAGTTCTTC. The variable domain in full, completed from reference TRBV5-4 and TRBJ2-1, reads ETGVTQSPTHLIKTRGQQVTLRCSSQSGHNTVSWYQQALGQGPQFIFQYYREEENGRGNFPPRFSGLQFPNYSSELNVNALELDDSALYLCASSLVIGLYNEQFFGPGTRLTVL.

This chain uses TRBV6-2 or TRBV6-3 with TRBJ2-1, with 7 bases identical to TRBD2. The germline gives CDR1 MNHEY, CDR2 SVGEGT. V lost 4 bases, J lost 4 bases, and 4 bases stayed unmatched. There are 14 residues in the CDR3. The CDR3 protein is CASSWLAVYNEQFF. DNA of the CDR3: TGTGCCAGCAGTTGGCTAGCGGTGTACAATGAGCAGTTCTTC.

The chain couples TRBV19 to TRBJ2-1; 8 positions agree with TRBD2. This CDR3 is built from 18 residues. Germline V gene data show CDR1 as LNHDA and CDR2 as SQIVND (reference sequence). V was clipped by 2 bases and J by 7 bases; unmatched bases: 16. This CDR3 is CASSIQGRGLAVRNEQFF. DNA for the CDR3: TGTGCCAGTAGTATACAGGGGCGCGGACTAGCCGTAAGAAATGAGCAGTTCTTC.

Note on this clone: Other DNA sequences in this sample translate to the same CDR3. The rearrangement joins TRBV5-1 to TRBJ2-7, with TRBD1 matching 11 bases. Germline CDR1 and CDR2: SGHRS and YFSETQ. Losses at the gene ends were 2 bases for V and 4 bases for J; bases not matched to a gene: 5. CDR3 length: 15 amino acids. The DNA for the CDR3 is TGCGCCAGCAGCTTAGGGACAGGGGGTAGTTACGAGCAGTACTTC. Encoded protein: CASSLGTGGSYEQYF.

As regards this clone: Different DNA sequences within this sample yield the same CDR3. The chain has TRBV4-1 and TRBJ2-7, with D tentatively TRBD2 (6 bases). Germline values: CDR1 MGHRA, CDR2 YSYEKL. The CDR3 contains 13 residues. V shed 4 bases and J shed 1 base, with 8 bases lying between them. CDR3 nucleotides: TGCGCCAGCAGCCCTGGAGGGTCCTACGAGCAGTACTTC. Translated: CASSPGGSYEQYF.

The chain links TRBV27 to TRBJ2-2, with 14 positions matching TRBD2. The CDR3 contains 17 residues. V shed 2 bases and J 9 bases; nucleotides not matched to a gene: 8. Germline V CDR1 and CDR2: MNHEY, SMNVEV (reference sequence). CDR3: CASSLRLAGGKRRELFF. The CDR3, as DNA: TGTGCCAGCAGTTTAAGACTAGCGGGAGGGAAAAGAAGGGAGCTGTTTTTT.

This chain connects TRBV3-1 (or the pseudogene TRBV3-2) to TRBJ1-2, with D maybe TRBD1 (6 bases). The germline CDR1 and CDR2 sequences are LGHDT and YNNKEL (reference sequence). Trimming took 3 bases from V and 5 from J, leaving 16 bases between them. The CDR3 loop spans 15 amino acids. Here the CDR3 reads CASSQRTALSYGYTF. CDR3 in DNA: TGTGCCAGCAGCCAGCGGACAGCCCTAAGTTATGGCTACACCTTC.

The V call is TRBV19, the J call TRBJ1-1; D unclear. Per the germline V gene, CDR1 is LNHDA and CDR2 is SQIVND (reference sequence). Trimming removed 5 bases at V and 1 base at J, with 8 bases between. The CDR3 loop spans 13 amino acids. In DNA form, the CDR3 reads TGTGCCAGTAGTGTTCAAAAGAACACTGAAGCTTTCTTT. Its translation is CASSVQKNTEAFF.

The V gene is TRBV7-2, the J gene TRBJ2-3; no clear D. From germline, CDR1 is SGHTA and CDR2 FQGNSA. The CDR3 has 12 residues. V shed 5 bases and J shed 2 bases, with 5 bases lying between them. The CDR3 bases are TGTGCCAGCAGCCGGTACACAGATACGCAGTATTTT. This sequence encodes CASSRYTDTQYF.

This chain joins TRBV19 and TRBJ2-7; 11 bases are shared with TRBD1. The CDR3 has 15 amino acids. The germline CDR1 and CDR2 sequences are LNHDA and SQIVND (reference sequence). The J segment lost 6 bases and the V segment lost 5 bases, leaving 9 bases of the junction unmatched. As DNA, the CDR3 is TGTGCCAGTAGTGCGGACAGGGGGCGCCTTTCCGAGCAGTACTTC. The encoded protein is CASSADRGRLSEQYF.

The CDR3 here is CASSPRSALYNEQFF. The CDR3 DNA sequence: TGTGCCAGCAGCCCCCGGAGTGCCCTTTACAATGAGCAGTTCTTC. V usage is TRBV9 and J usage is TRBJ2-1; unclear D gene. Germline values: CDR1 SGDLS, CDR2 YYNGEE. The CDR3 has 15 amino acids. Trimming removed 4 bases at V and 4 bases at J, with 15 bases between.